Listed below are T cell receptor beta chains from one sample, sequenced in a study of T cell responses to AZD1222 COVID-19 vaccine. TCRdb's table, derived via immunoSEQ multiplex PCR, lists solely in-frame clones and lacks some. The top ten clones hold about 3% of a sample with around 160,000 clones, under 95% of them seen once. Specimen: peripheral blood, collected on day 0 of MenACWY control vaccination. The receptors shown here come from an adult in good health. Each CDR3 is given with its conserved first and last residue. D genes are given only for firm matches. The size entry is marked missing in some rows and otherwise reads once, few, many or a size class.

TRBJ2-2 | NA | once | TRBV10-1 | CASSGFSTLTGELFF | TGCGCCAGCAGTGGGTTCTCGACCCTCACCGGGGAGCTGTTTTTT
TRBJ2-5 | NA | NA | TRBV7-3 | CASSLNRQETQYF | TGTGCCAGCAGCTTAAACAGGCAAGAGACCCAGTACTTC
TRBJ1-1 | NA | NA | TRBV6-5 | CASGDHSEAFF | TGTGCCAGCGGGGATCACTCTGAAGCTTTCTTT
TRBJ2-7 | TRBD2 | NA | TRBV19 | CASSPRTSSYEQYF | TGTGCCAGTTCCCCCAGGACTAGCTCCTACGAGCAGTACTTC
TRBJ1-1 | TRBD1 | few | TRBV7-9 | CASSWGTGGTEAFF | TGTGCCAGCAGCTGGGGCACAGGGGGAACTGAAGCTTTCTTT
TRBJ2-2 | NA | NA | TRBV10-1 | CASSASGGELFF | TGCGCCAGCAGTGCCTCTGGCGGGGAGCTGTTTTTT
TRBJ1-2 | NA | NA | TRBV7-9 | CASSLEVSDYGYTF | TGTGCCAGCAGCCTGGAGGTGTCGGACTATGGCTACACCTTC
TRBJ1-1 | NA | NA | TRBV6-5 | CASSYGPAGTEAFF | TGTGCCAGCAGCTACGGTCCGGCGGGAACTGAAGCTTTCTTT
TRBJ1-2 | NA | NA | TRBV7-2 | CASSFVKGSHGYTF | TGTGCCAGCAGCTTCGTCAAGGGAAGTCATGGCTACACCTTC
TRBJ2-5 | TRBD2 | once | TRBV7-9 | CASSRTSGETQYF | TGTGCCAGCAGCCGGACTAGCGGCGAGACCCAGTACTTC
TRBJ1-1 | NA | NA | TRBV6-5 | CASTRDKNTEAFF | TGTGCCAGTACCCGGGACAAGAACACTGAAGCTTTCTTT
TRBJ1-1 | NA | once | TRBV20-1 | CSASKGHLNTEAFF | TGCAGTGCTAGTAAGGGACACCTGAACACTGAAGCTTTCTTT